This T cell receptor (beta chain) was obtained from a study of T-cell memory formation after mild COVID-19. The study's findings and limits: Mainly in CM and EM were contracting CD4+ clones; CD8+ were in EMRA. Cross-reactive memory seemingly joined, as some responding clones were found in pre-infection memory. Second-wave clones with a day 37 peak had unconfirmed SARS-CoV-2 specificity.

Only a few counts were recorded for this clonotype. Its antigen is currently unknown. There are 13 residues in the CDR3. CDR1 is SGHRS, CDR2 YFSETQ, per germline. V gave up 3 bases and J gave up 7 bases; unmatched junction bases: 5. A single record per CDR3 protein comes from TCRdb applying MiXCR to the 5' RACE reads. The sample has tens of thousands of distinct CDR3 sequences; about 6.3% are singletons. The specimen was PBMCs or a T cell subset sorted from them (not recorded which). The sequence was obtained from an adult who had mild COVID-19 (a few samples of this study predate the infection). Cell type and time point are not known. This chain connects TRBV5-1 to TRBJ1-1; 8 nucleotides match TRBD1. The DNA for the CDR3 is TGCGCCAGCAGCTCTCGGACAGGGTTTGAAGCTTTCTTT. It yields the protein CASSSRTGFEAFF.